This TCR beta chain was sequenced in a study of blood T cells in healthy people across ages. General study points: Shifts in expanded clonotypes may have been confounded by donor CMV status, which was unknown. More naive CD4+ cells and higher diversity marked long-lived donors relative to aged donors.

Germline loops: CDR1 SEHNR, CDR2 FQNEAQ (reference sequence). The CDR3 extends over 15 amino acids. Deletions cut 3 bases from V and 5 bases from J, with 16 bases between. This clonotype came up a few times. Antigen: not known. Through a sample-barcoded 5' primer and a J-beta primer mix, a second PCR was run for roughly 7 to 11 cycles. A single record per CDR3 protein comes from TCRdb applying MiXCR to the 5' RACE reads. The sample has 1.5 million to 2 million distinct CDR3 sequences, roughly two fifths seen once. The chain couples TRBV7-9 to TRBJ2-5, with D maybe TRBD1 (5 bases). The origin of this receptor is a human donor in good health. Sequenced input: blood. CDR3: CASSLVQGSKETQYF. The CDR3 DNA reads as TGTGCCAGCAGCTTGGTCCAGGGCAGTAAGGAGACCCAGTACTTC.